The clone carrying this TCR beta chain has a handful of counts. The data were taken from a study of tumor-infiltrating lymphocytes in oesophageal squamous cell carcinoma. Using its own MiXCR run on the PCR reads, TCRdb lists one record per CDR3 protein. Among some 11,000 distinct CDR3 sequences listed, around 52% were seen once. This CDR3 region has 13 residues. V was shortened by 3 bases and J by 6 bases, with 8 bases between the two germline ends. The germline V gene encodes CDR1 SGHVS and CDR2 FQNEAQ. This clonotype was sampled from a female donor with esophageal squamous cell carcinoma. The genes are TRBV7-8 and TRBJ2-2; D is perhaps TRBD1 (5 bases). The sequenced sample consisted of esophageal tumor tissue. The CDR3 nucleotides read TGTGCCAGCAGCTTCACAGGCTCCGGGGAGCTGTTTTTT. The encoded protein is CASSFTGSGELFF.